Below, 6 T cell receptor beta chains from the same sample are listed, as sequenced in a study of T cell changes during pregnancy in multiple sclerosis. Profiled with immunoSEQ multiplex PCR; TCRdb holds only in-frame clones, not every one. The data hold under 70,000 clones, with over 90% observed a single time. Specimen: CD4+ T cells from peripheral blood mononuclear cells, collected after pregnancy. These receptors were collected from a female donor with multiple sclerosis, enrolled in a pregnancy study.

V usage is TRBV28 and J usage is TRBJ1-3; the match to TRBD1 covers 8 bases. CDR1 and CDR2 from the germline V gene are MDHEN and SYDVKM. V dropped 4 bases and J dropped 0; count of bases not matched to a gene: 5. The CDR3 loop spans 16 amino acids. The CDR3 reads CASSSPGQGSGNTIYF. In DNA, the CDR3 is TGTGCCAGCAGTTCCCCCGGACAGGGCTCTGGAAACACCATATATTTT. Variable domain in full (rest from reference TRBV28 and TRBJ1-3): DVKVTQSSRYLVKRTGEKVFLECVQDMDHENMFWYRQDPGLGLRLIYFSYDVKMKEKGDIPEGYSVSREKKERFSLILESASTNQTSMYLCASSSPGQGSGNTIYFGEGSWLTVV.

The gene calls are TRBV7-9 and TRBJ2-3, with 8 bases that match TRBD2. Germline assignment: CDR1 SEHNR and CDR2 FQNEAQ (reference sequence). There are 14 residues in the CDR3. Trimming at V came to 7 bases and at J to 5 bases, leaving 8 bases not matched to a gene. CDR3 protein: CASIRGGVRDTQYF. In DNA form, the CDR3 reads TGTGCCAGCATCCGGGGGGGGGTTAGAGATACGCAGTATTTT.

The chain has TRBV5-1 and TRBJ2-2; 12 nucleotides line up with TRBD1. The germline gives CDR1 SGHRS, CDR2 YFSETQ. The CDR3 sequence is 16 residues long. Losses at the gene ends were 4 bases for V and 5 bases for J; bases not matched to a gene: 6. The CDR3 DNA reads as TGCGCCAGCAGCATGGGACAGGGGGCATTGACCGGGGAGCTGTTTTTT. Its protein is CASSMGQGALTGELFF. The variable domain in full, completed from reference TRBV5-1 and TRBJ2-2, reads KAGVTQTPRYLIKTRGQQVTLSCSPISGHRSVSWYQQTPGQGLQFLFEYFSETQRNKGNFPGRFSGRQFSNSRSEMNVSTLELGDSALYLCASSMGQGALTGELFFGEGSRLTVL.

The CDR3 sequence is CASRPEQGATGYTF. The CDR3 DNA follows: TGTGCCAGCAGACCAGAACAGGGGGCGACAGGCTACACCTTC. This rearrangement joins TRBV2 to TRBJ1-2; 9 positions match TRBD1. Losses at the gene ends were 6 bases for V and 8 bases for J; bases not matched to a gene: 10. Germline V CDR1 and CDR2: SNHLY, FYNNEI. This CDR3 is built from 14 residues.

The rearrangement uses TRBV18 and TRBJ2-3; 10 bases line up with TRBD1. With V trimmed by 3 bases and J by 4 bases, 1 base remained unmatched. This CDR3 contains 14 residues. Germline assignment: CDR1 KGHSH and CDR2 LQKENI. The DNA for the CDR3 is TGTGCCAGCTCACCGGGACAGGGGTCAGATACGCAGTATTTT. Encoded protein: CASSPGQGSDTQYF.

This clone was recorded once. The CDR3 region has the DNA TGCGCCAGCAGCTTTCAGGGACTAGCGTTTAATGAGCAGTACTTC. Translated, it gives CASSFQGLAFNEQYF. V usage is TRBV5-1 and J usage is TRBJ2-7; the match to TRBD2 covers 10 bases. CDR1 and CDR2 from the germline V gene are SGHRS and YFSETQ. The CDR3 is 15 residues long. The trim removed 2 bases at V and 7 bases at J, leaving 9 bases unmatched.